This T cell receptor beta chain was sequenced for a study of blood T cell repertoires in COVID-19. Background on the study: Acute and convalescent COVID-19 samples came from the United States, Italy and Spain.

Study processing details: Reference gene primer amplification in the assay estimated nucleated cell counts. Assay: immunoSEQ multiplex PCR; the TCRdb copy retains only in-frame clones and omits some. D and trimming come from the DNA, and the V and J calls and clone size come from that table. The table has roughly 310,000 clones, almost 90% seen once; the top ten hold less than 3%. Seattle patients were enrolled during active infection and followed longitudinally. This sequence originates from a woman aged 30 to 39 with COVID-19, enrolled during active disease. The material sequenced was peripheral blood.

The CDR3 DNA reads as TGTGCCAGCAGCCAAGGACAGGGGGGATTGTACTTC. Translation: CASSQGQGGLYF. The V call is TRBV3-1 (or the pseudogene TRBV3-2), the J call TRBJ2-7, with TRBD1 matching 9 bases. The CDR3 spans 12 residues. The trim removed 1 base at V and 12 bases at J, leaving 4 bases unmatched. Germline assignment: CDR1 LGHDT and CDR2 YNNKEL (reference sequence).